This T cell receptor beta chain was found in a study of blood T cell repertoires in COVID-19. Study information: Sources were T cells, B-cell-depleted T cells, or PBMCs; the material itself was cDNA or gDNA.

Original handling: How many nucleated cells were present was estimated from reference gene primer amplification. Sequencing used immunoSEQ multiplex PCR; TCRdb keeps in-frame clones, though not all of them. Clone size and V and J calls were adopted from that table, with D and trimming inferred from the DNA. This table has tens of thousands of clones, about 89% appearing once. Seattle patient enrollment occurred during active infection, with longitudinal follow-up thereafter. The origin of this receptor is a man between 50 and 59 years old with COVID-19, enrolled during active disease. The sequenced sample was peripheral blood.

This chain's CDR3 is CASSQSGSSGNTIYF. The DNA for the CDR3 is TGCGCCAGCAGCCAATCTGGGAGCTCTGGAAACACCATATATTTT. The V gene is TRBV4-3, the J gene TRBJ1-3; no reliable D call. Germline V gene sequence: CDR1 LGHNA, CDR2 YSLEER. CDR3 length: 15 amino acids. Trimming cost V 2 bases and J 0 bases, with 8 bases left between them.